The 22 T cell receptor beta chains presented below share a single source sample, sequenced in a study of T cell responses to AZD1222 COVID-19 vaccine. Repertoires were generated with immunoSEQ multiplex PCR, while TCRdb's copy carries only in-frame clones and drops some. The sample carries some 150,000 clones, 75% to 95% recorded once. The material sequenced was peripheral blood, taken on day 0 of MenACWY control vaccination. The receptors shown here come from an adult in good health.

The count of this clone is one. This chain links TRBV10-2 with TRBJ1-6; TRBD1 agrees at 10 bases. Losses at the gene ends were 5 bases for V and 0 bases for J; bases not matched to a gene: 10. The germline V gene encodes CDR1 WSHSY and CDR2 SAAADI. The CDR3 sequence is 19 residues long. The CDR3 reads CASSPQDRGTRSYNSPLHF. The DNA of the CDR3 is TGCGCCAGCAGTCCACAGGACAGGGGGACACGCTCCTATAATTCACCCCTCCACTTT.

The chain recombines TRBV6-5 with TRBJ1-4; D gene uncertain. The CDR3 is 14 amino acids. Germline loops: CDR1 MNHEY, CDR2 SVGAGI. V lost 6 bases, J lost 0 bases, and 8 bases lay in between. This CDR3 reads CASRRSTTNEKLFF. For the CDR3, the DNA is TGTGCCAGCAGGCGGAGCACAACTAATGAAAAACTGTTTTTT.

Concerning this clone itself: Other DNA sequences within the sample encode an identical CDR3. The V call is TRBV6-5, the J call TRBJ1-2, with TRBD1 matching 9 bases. The CDR3 is 15 residues long. Germline V gives CDR1 MNHEY, CDR2 SVGAGI. V shed 6 bases, J shed 4 bases, and the junction held 9 bases outside the gene matches. The CDR3 DNA reads as TGTGCCAGCAGCCTCCAGGACAGGGGAATCTATGGCTACACCTTC. Amino acid sequence: CASSLQDRGIYGYTF.

The V call is TRBV30, the J call TRBJ1-1; D is unresolved. Germline assignment: CDR1 GTSNPN and CDR2 SVGIG (reference sequence). This CDR3 region has 14 residues. Trimming left V 7 bases short and J 5 bases short, with 20 bases between. The CDR3 DNA reads TGTGCCTCCGCGACACTGAACTTGGGGACTGAAGCTTTCTTT. Its translation: CASATLNLGTEAFF.

This clone was seen a single time. J is TRBJ2-5 and V is TRBV25-1; TRBD2 agrees at 8 bases. V lost 10 bases and J lost 5; bases outside the gene matches: 9. The CDR3 runs to 13 residues. CDR1 MGHDK and CDR2 SYGVNS come from the germline V gene. The CDR3 DNA reads TGTGCCACCTCCCGGGGGGGAAGGGAGACCCAGTACTTC. It translates to CATSRGGRETQYF.

This chain connects TRBV27 to TRBJ1-1; D may be TRBD1 (5 bases). V was shortened by 3 bases and J by 4 bases, with 12 bases between the two germline ends. Germline V gives CDR1 MNHEY, CDR2 SMNVEV (reference sequence). There are 14 residues in the CDR3. CDR3 nucleotides: TGTGCCAGCAGTTTCACTCCCGGGGGCACTGAAGCTTTCTTT. Amino acids: CASSFTPGGTEAFF.

V gene TRBV10-2 combines with J gene TRBJ1-4; TRBD1 might be the D (5 bases). The CDR3 covers 16 residues. Germline loops: CDR1 WSHSY, CDR2 SAAADI. Trimming took 4 bases from V and 8 from J, leaving 20 bases between them. For the CDR3, the DNA is TGCGCCAGCAGTGTTTCGATTGGCGGGACGGAGGAAAAACTGTTTTTT. Residues: CASSVSIGGTEEKLFF.

This clone has only one observation. The chain joins TRBV24-1 to TRBJ2-2; 8 positions match TRBD1. The V gene end was trimmed by 9 bases and the J gene end by 5 bases; junction bases not matched to a gene: 13. The CDR3 has 16 residues. Per the germline V gene, CDR1 is KGHDR and CDR2 is SFDVKD. The CDR3 bases are TGTGCCACCCAACAGGGGGGACTCGGCGGAACCGGGGAGCTGTTTTTT. Translation gives CATQQGGLGGTGELFF.

The chain uses TRBV21-1 and TRBJ2-7; the tabulated D call, TRBD1, remains unverified against the DNA. TRBV21-1 is a recognized pseudogene. There are 13 residues in the CDR3. CDR3 loop: CASSKGQRYEQYF. In DNA form, the CDR3 reads TGTGCCAGCAGCAAAGGACAGAGATACGAGCAGTACTTC.

The V gene is TRBV6-6, the J gene TRBJ1-6; D is unclear. Germline V gene sequence: CDR1 MNHNY, CDR2 SVGAGI (reference sequence). CDR3 length: 15 amino acids. Deletions cut 9 bases from V and 5 bases from J, with 17 bases between. This CDR3 is CASTHKLVDNSPLHF. The DNA for the CDR3 is TGTGCCAGTACTCACAAATTGGTGGATAATTCACCCCTCCACTTT.

V is TRBV5-1 and J is TRBJ2-3, with TRBD1 matching over 8 bases. The germline CDR1 and CDR2 sequences are SGHRS and YFSETQ. The CDR3 extends over 11 amino acids. With V trimmed by 6 bases and J by 9 bases, 3 bases remained unmatched. The CDR3 reads CASTGQGTQYF. The CDR3 nucleotides are TGCGCCAGCACAGGACAGGGCACGCAGTATTTT. The whole variable domain, remainder taken from reference TRBV5-1 and TRBJ2-3, is KAGVTQTPRYLIKTRGQQVTLSCSPISGHRSVSWYQQTPGQGLQFLFEYFSETQRNKGNFPGRFSGRQFSNSRSEMNVSTLELGDSALYLCASTGQGTQYFGPGTRLTVL.

The rearrangement joins TRBV28 to TRBJ2-7; D remains ambiguous. CDR3 length equals 12 residues. V gave up 6 bases and J gave up 2 bases, with 8 bases separating them. Per the germline V gene, CDR1 is MDHEN and CDR2 is SYDVKM. CDR3 DNA sequence: TGTGCCAGCAGGGGCGAAACCTACGAGCAGTACTTC. Protein sequence: CASRGETYEQYF. The full variable domain, completed using reference TRBV28 and TRBJ2-7, is DVKVTQSSRYLVKRTGEKVFLECVQDMDHENMFWYRQDPGLGLRLIYFSYDVKMKEKGDIPEGYSVSREKKERFSLILESASTNQTSMYLCASRGETYEQYFGPGTRLTVT.

The chain combines TRBV15 with TRBJ1-3; D is unclear. There are 16 residues in the CDR3. CDR1 is LNHNV, CDR2 YYDKDF, per germline (reference sequence). V lost 4 bases to trimming and J lost 0 bases, with 13 bases between them. The CDR3, as DNA: TGTGCCACCAGCACTGCCAGACGGATCTCTGGAAACACCATATATTTT. Its protein is CATSTARRISGNTIYF.

The chain links TRBV3-1 (or the pseudogene TRBV3-2) to TRBJ2-1; D is unclear. Germline lookup yields CDR1 LGHDT and CDR2 YNNKEL (reference sequence). This CDR3 has 15 amino acids. Between the trimmed V and J ends, which lost 1 base and 0 bases, there was a span of 7 bases. As DNA, the CDR3 is TGTGCCAGCAGCCAAGTAGCCCTCTCCTACAATGAGCAGTTCTTC. It encodes CASSQVALSYNEQFF.

V gene TRBV6-1 combines with J gene TRBJ2-1; a weak D match, TRBD1 (6 bases). Per germline, CDR1 MNHNS and CDR2 SASEGT. V was shortened by 0 bases and J by 10 bases, with 19 bases between the two germline ends. This CDR3 spans 16 amino acids. Here the CDR3 DNA reads TGTGCCAGCAGTGAAGCTGGGGGACATGGGTACGGGGAGCAGTTCTTC. Translation gives CASSEAGGHGYGEQFF.

The rearrangement uses TRBV9 and TRBJ1-1; 7 nucleotides agree with TRBD1. The J segment lost 5 bases and the V segment lost 3 bases, leaving 10 bases of the junction unmatched. In germline, CDR1 is SGDLS, CDR2 YYNGEE. This CDR3 has 15 amino acids. CDR3 coding DNA: TGTGCCAGCAGCGCTCATTTCGGACAGGAAACTGAAGCTTTCTTT. Its translation: CASSAHFGQETEAFF.

This clone was found once. J is TRBJ2-1 and V is TRBV7-8; 8 nucleotides line up with TRBD2. V was pared by 7 bases and J by 8 bases, with 13 bases of the junction left unmatched. CDR1 and CDR2 from the germline V gene are SGHVS and FQNEAQ. The CDR3 contains 15 residues. DNA for the CDR3: TGTGCCAGCACCCTATTGAGCGGGAGTCGGGATGAGCAGTTCTTC. It encodes CASTLLSGSRDEQFF.

This clone was recorded only once. The CDR3 bases are TGTGCCAGCAGTACCAGCCCAACTAATGAAAAACTGTTTTTT. It specifies CASSTSPTNEKLFF. The chain joins TRBV6-5 to TRBJ1-4; D is unresolved. Germline CDR1 and CDR2: MNHEY and SVGAGI. The CDR3 runs to 14 residues. With 5 bases removed from V and 0 bases from J, the gap between germline ends came to 7 bases.

V is TRBV5-8 and J is TRBJ1-3; perhaps TRBD1 as D (6 bases). Germline CDR1 is SGHTS and CDR2 is YDEGEE. V lost 4 bases, J lost 0 bases, and 14 bases lay in between. The CDR3 consists of 16 residues. CDR3: CASSRGAGLSGNTIYF. DNA for the CDR3: TGTGCCAGCAGCCGGGGGGCAGGGCTCTCTGGAAACACCATATATTTT.

The chain has TRBV10-3 and TRBJ2-7, with 7 bases lining up with TRBD2. Trimming at V came to 10 bases and at J to 0 bases, leaving 3 bases not matched to a gene. In germline, CDR1 is ENHRY, CDR2 SYGVKD. The CDR3 is made up of 12 amino acids. The CDR3 nucleotides are TGTGCCACTAGCGGAGACTCCTACGAGCAGTACTTC. Translating it yields CATSGDSYEQYF.

The rearrangement uses TRBV7-9 and TRBJ1-5; the D gene is possibly TRBD1 (5 bases). Germline values: CDR1 SEHNR, CDR2 FQNEAQ (reference sequence). The CDR3 contains 13 residues. With 11 bases removed from V and 6 bases from J, the gap between germline ends came to 17 bases. The DNA for the CDR3 is TGTGCCGTAGGGGCCTCGGGGGTTCAGCCCCAGCATTTT. Protein sequence: CAVGASGVQPQHF.

The gene calls are TRBV25-1 and TRBJ2-3; D call uncertain. V was pared by 4 bases and J by 1 base, with 6 bases between. There are 13 residues in the CDR3. Germline values: CDR1 MGHDK, CDR2 SYGVNS. CDR3 amino acids: CASSGGGTDTQYF. The CDR3 DNA reads as TGTGCCAGCAGTGGTGGCGGCACAGATACGCAGTATTTT.